This T cell receptor beta chain was documented in a study of blood T cell repertoires in COVID-19. Looking at the study overall: Researchers got acute and convalescent COVID-19 samples from the United States, Italy and Spain.

The V segment lost 1 base and the J segment 4 bases; nucleotides outside the gene matches: 3. The CDR3 is 15 residues long. Looked up from germline, CDR1 is SGHVS and CDR2 is FQNEAQ. TCRdb keeps only in-frame clones here, not all; method: immunoSEQ multiplex PCR. The data show over 110,000 clones, about 86% seen once. V and J are TRBV7-8 and TRBJ1-2; 10 bases match TRBD1. Sequences were obtained from peripheral blood. The source of this sequence is a human donor in a cohort sampled during active COVID-19. In DNA form, the CDR3 reads TGTGCCAGCAGCTTAGGGACAGGGGGGCTCTATGGCTACACCTTC. This encodes CASSLGTGGLYGYTF.